A single TCR beta chain is shown here with its context. What it binds is unknown. It was with 60 Vbeta and 13 Jbeta primers that the PCR ran. The table came from immunoSEQ multiplex PCR; TCRdb's copy has only in-frame clones and leaves some out. Of 310,000 or so clones in the sample, roughly 89% are singletons; the top ten hold approximately 2%. These data are taken from a study of cytomegalovirus exposure and HLA in healthy donors. Study results and caveats: In a later analysis, specific HLA alleles were associated with 15,000 to 20,000 TCR beta sequences at a 0.05 false discovery rate. Most sequenced TCRs were rare (though some public TCRs occurred in many donors). Cytomegalovirus-associated status was assigned to approximately 160 TCR beta chains.

The CDR3 consists of 19 residues. V dropped 2 bases and J dropped 1; count of bases not matched to a gene: 14. From germline, CDR1 is SGHTA and CDR2 FQGNSA. Material: PBMCs. The clonotype originates from a young woman in good health and CMV-seronegative. This chain joins TRBV7-2 and TRBJ2-3; TRBD2 matches at 8 bases. CDR3 nucleotide sequence: TGTGCCAGCAGCTTACTAGTAGCGGGGACTTCTCTAGGCACAGATACGCAGTATTTT. Amino acid sequence: CASSLLVAGTSLGTDTQYF.